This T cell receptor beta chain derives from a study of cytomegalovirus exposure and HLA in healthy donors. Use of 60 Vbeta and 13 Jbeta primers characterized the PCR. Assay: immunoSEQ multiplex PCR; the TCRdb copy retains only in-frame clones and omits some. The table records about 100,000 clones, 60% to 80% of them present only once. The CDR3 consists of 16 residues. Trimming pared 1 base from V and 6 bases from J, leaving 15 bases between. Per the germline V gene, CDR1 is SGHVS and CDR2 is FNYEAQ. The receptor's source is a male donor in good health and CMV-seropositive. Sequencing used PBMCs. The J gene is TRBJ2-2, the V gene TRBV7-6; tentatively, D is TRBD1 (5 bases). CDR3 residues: CASSLGQGRTAGELFF. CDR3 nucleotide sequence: TGTGCCAGCAGCTTAGGGCAGGGAAGGACCGCCGGGGAGCTGTTTTTT.